The clone carrying this T cell receptor beta chain appeared a few times. Its antigen remains unidentified. The record originates from a study of T cell repertoires in cytomegalovirus infection. Study in general: Use of recently identified HLA-C-restricted and well-studied HLA-B-restricted CMV epitopes was part of the study. Carrying CMV and the relevant HLA type showed in public TCR beta signatures.

This CDR3 spans 13 amino acids. V gave up 7 bases and J gave up 0 bases, with 9 bases separating them. From germline, CDR1 is SEHNR and CDR2 FQNEAQ (reference sequence). TCRdb reanalysed the reads using MiXCR and keeps one entry per CDR3 protein. The repertoire has 900,000 to 950,000 distinct CDR3 sequences, approximately 32% of them found once; the top ten carry 13%. General observations from the study: HLA-C-restricted, CMV-specific TCR beta clonotypes were dominant ex vivo.

The V gene is TRBV7-9, the J gene TRBJ1-2; D is uncertain. The receptor was derived from a human donor in good health (CMV status not recorded). Some clones in this sample may be carry-over from other donors' samples. The sample was cultured CD8+ T cells from PBMCs, taken from culture after CMV antigen stimulation. The CDR3 reads CASTSNPNYGYTF. The DNA for the CDR3 is TGTGCCAGCACCTCGAACCCTAACTATGGCTACACCTTC.